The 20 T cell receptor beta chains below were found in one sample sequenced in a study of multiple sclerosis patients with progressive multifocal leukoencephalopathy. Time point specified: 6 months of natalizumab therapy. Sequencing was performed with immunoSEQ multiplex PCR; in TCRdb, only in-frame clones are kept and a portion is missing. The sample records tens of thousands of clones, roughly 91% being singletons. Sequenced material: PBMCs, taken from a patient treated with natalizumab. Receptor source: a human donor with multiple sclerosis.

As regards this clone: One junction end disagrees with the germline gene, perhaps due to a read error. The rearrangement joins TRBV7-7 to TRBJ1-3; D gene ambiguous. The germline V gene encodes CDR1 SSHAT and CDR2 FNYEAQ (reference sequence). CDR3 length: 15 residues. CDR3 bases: TGTGCTAGCAGTCCCTCGGCTGAGGCCGGAAACACCATATATTTT. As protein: CASSPSAEAGNTIYF.

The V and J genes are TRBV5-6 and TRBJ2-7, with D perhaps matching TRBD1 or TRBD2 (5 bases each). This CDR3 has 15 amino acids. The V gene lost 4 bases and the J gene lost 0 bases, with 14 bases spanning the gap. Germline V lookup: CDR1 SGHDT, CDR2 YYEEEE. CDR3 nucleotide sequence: TGTGCCAGCAGCGCGGACATTGGACTCTCCTACGAGCAGTACTTC. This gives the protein CASSADIGLSYEQYF.

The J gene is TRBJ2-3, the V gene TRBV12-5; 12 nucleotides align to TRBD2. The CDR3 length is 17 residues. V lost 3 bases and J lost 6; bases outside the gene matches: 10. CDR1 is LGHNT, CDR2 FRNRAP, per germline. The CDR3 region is CASGFTSGRLPSDTQYF. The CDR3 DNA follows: TGTGCTAGTGGTTTCACTAGCGGGAGGCTCCCGTCTGATACGCAGTATTTT.

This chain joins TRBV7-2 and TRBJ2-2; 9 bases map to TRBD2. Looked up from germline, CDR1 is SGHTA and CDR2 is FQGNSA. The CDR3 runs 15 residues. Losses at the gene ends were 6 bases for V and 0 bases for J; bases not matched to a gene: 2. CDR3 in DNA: TGTGCCAGCAGAGCTAGCGGGACGAACACCGGGGAGCTGTTTTTT. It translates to CASRASGTNTGELFF. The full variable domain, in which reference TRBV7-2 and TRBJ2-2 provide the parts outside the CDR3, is GAGVSQSPSNKVTEKGKDVELRCDPISGHTALYWYRQSLGQGLEFLIYFQGNSAPDKSGLPSDRFSAERTGGSVSTLTIQRTQQEDSAVYLCASRASGTNTGELFFGEGSRLTVL.

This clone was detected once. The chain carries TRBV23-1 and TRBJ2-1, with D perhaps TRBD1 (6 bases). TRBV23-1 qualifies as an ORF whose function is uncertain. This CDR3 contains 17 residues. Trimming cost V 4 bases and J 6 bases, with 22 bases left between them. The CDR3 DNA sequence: TGCGCCAGCAGTCTACACTTAAAGACAGGACGGGGCAATGAGCAGTTCTTC. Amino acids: CASSLHLKTGRGNEQFF.

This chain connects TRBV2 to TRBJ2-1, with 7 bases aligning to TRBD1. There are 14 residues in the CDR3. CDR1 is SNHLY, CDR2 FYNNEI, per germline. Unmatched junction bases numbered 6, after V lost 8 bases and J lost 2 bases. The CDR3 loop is CASLWTGPYNEQFF. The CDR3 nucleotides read TGTGCCAGCCTTTGGACAGGACCCTACAATGAGCAGTTCTTC.

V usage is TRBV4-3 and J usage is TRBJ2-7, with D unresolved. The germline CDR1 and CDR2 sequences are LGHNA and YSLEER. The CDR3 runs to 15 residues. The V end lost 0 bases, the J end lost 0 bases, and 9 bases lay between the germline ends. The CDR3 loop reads CASSQERPSSYEQYF. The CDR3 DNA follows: TGCGCCAGCAGCCAAGAGCGTCCATCCTCCTACGAGCAGTACTTC.

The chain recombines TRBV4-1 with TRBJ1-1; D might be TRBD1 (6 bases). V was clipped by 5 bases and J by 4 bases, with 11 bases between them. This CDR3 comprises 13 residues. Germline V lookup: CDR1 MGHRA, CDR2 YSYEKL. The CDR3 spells CASSTQGTTEAFF. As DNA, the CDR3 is TGCGCCAGCAGCACCCAGGGGACCACTGAAGCTTTCTTT.

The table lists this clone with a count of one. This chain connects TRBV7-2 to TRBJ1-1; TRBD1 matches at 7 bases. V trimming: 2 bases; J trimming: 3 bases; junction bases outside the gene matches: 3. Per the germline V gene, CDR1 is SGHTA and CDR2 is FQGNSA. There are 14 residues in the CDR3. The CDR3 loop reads CASSLQGGDTEAFF. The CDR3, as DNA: TGTGCCAGCAGCTTACAGGGGGGGGACACTGAAGCTTTCTTT.

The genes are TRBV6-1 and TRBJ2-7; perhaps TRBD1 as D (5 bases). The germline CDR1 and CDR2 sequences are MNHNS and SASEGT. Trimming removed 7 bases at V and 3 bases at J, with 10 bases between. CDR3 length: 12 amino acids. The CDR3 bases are TGTGCCAGCACCAGGGTAGACTACGAGCAGTACTTC. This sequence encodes CASTRVDYEQYF.

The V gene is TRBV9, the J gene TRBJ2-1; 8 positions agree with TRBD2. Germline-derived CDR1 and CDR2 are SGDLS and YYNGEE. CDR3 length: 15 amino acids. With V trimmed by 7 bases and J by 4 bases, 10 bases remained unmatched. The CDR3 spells CASARSGSGYNEQFF. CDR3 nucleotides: TGTGCCAGCGCACGAAGCGGGAGTGGATACAATGAGCAGTTCTTC.

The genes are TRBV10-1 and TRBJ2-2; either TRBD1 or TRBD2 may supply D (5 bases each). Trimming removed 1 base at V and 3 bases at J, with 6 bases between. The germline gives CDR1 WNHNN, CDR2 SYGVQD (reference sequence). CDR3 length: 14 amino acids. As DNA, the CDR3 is TGCGCCAGCAGTGAGTTGGGGGACACCGGGGAGCTGTTTTTT. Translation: CASSELGDTGELFF.

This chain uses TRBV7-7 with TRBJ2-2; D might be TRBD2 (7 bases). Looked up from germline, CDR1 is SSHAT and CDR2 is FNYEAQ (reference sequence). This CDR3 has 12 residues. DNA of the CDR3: TGTGCTATGAAAGGGGGGGACGGGGAGCTGTTTTTT. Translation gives CAMKGGDGELFF. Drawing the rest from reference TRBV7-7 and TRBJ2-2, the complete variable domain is GAGVSQSPRYKVTKRGQDVTLRCDPISSHATLYWYQQALGQGPEFLTYFNYEAQPDKSGLPSDRFSAERPEGSISTLTIQRTEQRDSAMYRCAMKGGDGELFFGEGSRLTVL.

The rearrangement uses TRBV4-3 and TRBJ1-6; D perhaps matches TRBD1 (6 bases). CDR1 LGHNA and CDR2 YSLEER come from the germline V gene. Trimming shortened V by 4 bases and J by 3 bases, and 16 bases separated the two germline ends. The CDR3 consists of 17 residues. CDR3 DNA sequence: TGCGCCAGCAGCCGGAGAGTATCAGGGGTCTATAATTCACCCCTCCACTTT. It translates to CASSRRVSGVYNSPLHF.

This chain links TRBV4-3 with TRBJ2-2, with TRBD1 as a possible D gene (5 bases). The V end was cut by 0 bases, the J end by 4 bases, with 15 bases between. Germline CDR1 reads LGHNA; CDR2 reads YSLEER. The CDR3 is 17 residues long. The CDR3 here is CASSQDRLRVSTGELFF. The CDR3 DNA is TGCGCCAGCAGCCAAGATCGGCTCAGGGTGAGCACCGGGGAGCTGTTTTTT.

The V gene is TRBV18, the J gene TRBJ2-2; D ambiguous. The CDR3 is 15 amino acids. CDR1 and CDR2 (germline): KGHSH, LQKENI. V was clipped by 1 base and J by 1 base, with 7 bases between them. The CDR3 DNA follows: TGTGCCAGCTCACCACTAGACGGGAACACCGGGGAGCTGTTTTTT. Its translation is CASSPLDGNTGELFF.

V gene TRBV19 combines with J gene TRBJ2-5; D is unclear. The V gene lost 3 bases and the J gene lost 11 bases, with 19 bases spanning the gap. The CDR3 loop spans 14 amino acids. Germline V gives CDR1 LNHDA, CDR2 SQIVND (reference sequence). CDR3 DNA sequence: TGTGCCAGTAGTATTGACTTCTTGTCAGTAAGGCAGTACTTC. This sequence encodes CASSIDFLSVRQYF.

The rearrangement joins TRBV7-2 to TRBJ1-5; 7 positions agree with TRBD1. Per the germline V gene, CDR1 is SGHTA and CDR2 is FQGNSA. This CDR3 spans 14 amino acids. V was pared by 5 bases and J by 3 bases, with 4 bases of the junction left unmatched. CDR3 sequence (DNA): TGTGCCAGCAGCCTAGACAGGGACAATCAGCCCCAGCATTTT. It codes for CASSLDRDNQPQHF.

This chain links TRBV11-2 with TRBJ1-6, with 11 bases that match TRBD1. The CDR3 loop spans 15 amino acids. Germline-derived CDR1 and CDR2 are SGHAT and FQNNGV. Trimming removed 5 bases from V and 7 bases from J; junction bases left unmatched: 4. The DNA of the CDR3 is TGTGCCAGCAGCCCCGGGACAGGGGGGAATTCACCCCTCCACTTT. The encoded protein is CASSPGTGGNSPLHF. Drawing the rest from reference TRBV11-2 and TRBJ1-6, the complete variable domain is EAGVAQSPRYKIIEKRQSVAFWCNPISGHATLYWYQQILGQGPKLLIQFQNNGVVDDSQLPKDRFSAERLKGVDSTLKIQPAKLEDSAVYLCASSPGTGGNSPLHFGNGTRLTVT.

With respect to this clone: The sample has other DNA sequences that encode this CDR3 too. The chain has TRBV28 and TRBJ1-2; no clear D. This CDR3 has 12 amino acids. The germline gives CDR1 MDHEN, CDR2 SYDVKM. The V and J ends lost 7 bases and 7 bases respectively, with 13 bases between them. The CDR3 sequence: CASITGWGGYTF. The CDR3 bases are TGTGCCAGCATAACGGGGTGGGGTGGCTACACCTTC.